The 8 T cell receptor beta chains listed next were all sequenced from one sample in a study of T cells in localized non-small cell lung cancer. Assay: immunoSEQ multiplex PCR; the TCRdb copy retains only in-frame clones and omits some. The sample yields 13,000 to 15,000 clones, 80% to 85% seen once. The sequenced sample was peripheral blood, obtained before any cancer treatment. The receptors originated from a female donor of 60 years or more with stage I squamous cell lung carcinoma.

The chain recombines TRBV4-1 with TRBJ1-5; D uncertain. The germline V gene encodes CDR1 MGHRA and CDR2 YSYEKL. V was trimmed by 0 bases and J by 9 bases, leaving 12 bases between them. The CDR3 has 14 amino acids. The CDR3, as DNA: TGCGCCAGCAGCCAAGATTGGCTGGTACGGCCCCAGCATTTT. It yields the protein CASSQDWLVRPQHF.

V usage is TRBV29-1 and J usage is TRBJ1-4; D unresolved. Germline-derived CDR1 and CDR2 are SQVTM and ANQGSEA. The CDR3 runs 11 residues. V was pared by 5 bases and J by 3 bases, with 4 bases between. Here the CDR3 reads CSVRANEKLFF. CDR3 nucleotides: TGCAGCGTTCGGGCTAATGAAAAACTGTTTTTT.

The chain is built from TRBV11-2 and TRBJ1-3; D might be TRBD1 (5 bases). The CDR3 covers 12 residues. CDR1 and CDR2 (germline): SGHAT, FQNNGV. Trimming left V 7 bases short and J 10 bases short, with 14 bases between. The chain's CDR3 is CASTRDRLTIYF. The CDR3 DNA follows: TGTGCCAGCACCAGGGATAGGCTGACCATATATTTT.

The chain uses TRBV7-9 and TRBJ2-5; TRBD2 aligns across 7 bases. With V trimmed by 5 bases and J by 1 base, 19 bases remained unmatched. Germline CDR1 and CDR2: SEHNR and FQNEAQ (reference sequence). The CDR3 totals 19 residues. The CDR3 DNA is TGTGCCAGCAGCCGTCGGGTTTCAAATCAGCGGGGAGGCCAAGAGACCCAGTACTTC. Amino acids: CASSRRVSNQRGGQETQYF.

The CDR3 nucleotides are TGTGCCAGCAGATCGGGGGGGACCTTCACAGATACGCAGTATTTT. This gives the protein CASRSGGTFTDTQYF. V and J are TRBV13 and TRBJ2-3; 8 bases map to TRBD2. V shed 6 bases and J 2 bases; nucleotides not matched to a gene: 7. CDR1 and CDR2 (germline): PRHDT, FYEKMQ (reference sequence). The CDR3 is made up of 15 amino acids.

The rearrangement links TRBV5-1 to TRBJ2-3; the D gene is possibly TRBD2 (7 bases). The CDR3 is made up of 16 amino acids. Germline CDR1 SGHRS, CDR2 YFSETQ. Trimming stripped 6 bases from V and 0 bases from J, with 17 bases between. In nucleotides, the CDR3 is TGCGCCAGCACCCCTCTTGGGGGGGCTAGCACAGATACGCAGTATTTT. Its protein is CASTPLGGASTDTQYF.

This chain links TRBV9 with TRBJ1-3; possible D gene TRBD1, 6 bases. This CDR3 has 15 amino acids. Between the trimmed V and J ends, which lost 1 base and 2 bases, there was a span of 10 bases. Germline CDR1 and CDR2: SGDLS and YYNGEE. The CDR3 region is CASSVWGAAGNTIYF. The CDR3 DNA is TGTGCCAGCAGCGTATGGGGGGCGGCTGGAAACACCATATATTTT.

This chain connects TRBV4-2 to TRBJ2-7, with D possibly matching TRBD1 (6 bases). V dropped 5 bases and J dropped 1 base, with 12 bases sitting between them. CDR3 length: 14 amino acids. Germline loops: CDR1 LGHNA, CDR2 YNFKEQ. In DNA form, the CDR3 reads TGTGCCAGCAGCGCACGTACAGGGTCCTACGAGCAGTACTTC. This gives the protein CASSARTGSYEQYF.